The source of this T cell receptor (beta chain) is a study of beta chain features in type 1 diabetes. Trimming removed 6 bases at V and 3 bases at J, with 16 bases between. The CDR3 extends over 15 amino acids. Germline assignment: CDR1 SGHTA and CDR2 FQGNSA. Study-level findings and limits: PCR may have favored shorter templates equally in patients and controls. Among patients with Type 1 diabetes, TCRB CDR3s were moderately but significantly shorter in every one of the four CD4+ subsets.

As every portion of the isolated RNA was reverse transcribed, the sequencing read expressed TCRB transcripts. About 3.5 million reads, on average, came from each naive, central memory and regulatory T cell sample. Measured with immunoSEQ multiplex PCR; TCRdb has only the in-frame clones, and not every one. Here the sample spans a few hundred thousand clones, 8.5% to 10% being singletons. The authors took one heparinised blood draw, averaging approximately 120 mL, from each donor. Sorting that relied on CD45RO/CCR7/CD25/CD127/CD95/CD27 yielded CD4+ naive, central memory, regulatory and stem cell-like memory cells. On this clone itself: Its antigen is currently unknown.

This sequence was found in a man aged 25 to 40 with type 1 diabetes. Sequencing was carried out using central memory CD4+ T cells from blood. This chain connects TRBV7-2 to TRBJ2-3; perhaps TRBD2 as D (6 bases). The chain's CDR3 is CASSDPGTVTDTQYF. The CDR3 nucleotides are TGTGCCAGCAGTGACCCCGGGACTGTTACAGATACGCAGTATTTT.